The sequence of this TCR beta chain was determined in a study of cytomegalovirus exposure and HLA in healthy donors. Study-wide results and caveats: Associated with cytomegalovirus, according to the listing, were fewer than 200 TCR beta chains. In the roughly 120 validation repertoires, a later analysis found that first-cohort TCR clusters tended to co-occur. Confirmation was obtained in vitro that three CMV-associated chains are specific for CMV antigens.

Assay: immunoSEQ multiplex PCR; the TCRdb copy retains only in-frame clones and omits some. The sample lists under 400,000 clones; approximately 86% were seen once. Trimming cost V 4 bases and J 2 bases; bases outside gene matches: 11. Germline CDR1 and CDR2: MNHEY and SMNVEV (reference sequence). The CDR3 runs 16 residues. Note on this clone: Its antigen is not known.

The sequencing sample was made of PBMCs. The rearrangement links TRBV27 to TRBJ2-7; TRBD2 aligns across 7 bases. The sequence came from a man aged 25-45 years in good health and CMV-seronegative. As DNA, the CDR3 is TGTGCCAGCAGTTACGGGGGAGGGTTCGGAACCTACGAGCAGTACTTC. It encodes CASSYGGGFGTYEQYF.